One and the same sample provided the 22 T cell receptor beta chains below, sequenced in a study of T cells in Graves' hyperthyroidism and ophthalmopathy (dated by TCRdb to the late 2010s). Library preparation was by multiplex PCR. TCRdb lists the instrument as Illumina HiSeq 2000. Amplification of TCR beta CDR3 regions was carried out from RNA transcripts. A first-round RT-PCR of the TCR CDR3 used the HTBI primer set with the Qiagen OneStep RT-PCR kit. TCRdb handled the public reads itself, with Q25 trimming in fastp and clone calling in MiXCR, and kept productive beta chains. Entries are consolidated by CDR3 protein sequence, retaining the most common genes and DNA. In this sample the table shows 500,000 or so distinct CDR3 sequences, roughly 16% of which occur a single time. Roughly 29% of the sample belongs to the ten largest clones. Sequenced sample: blood. The receptors derive from a woman younger than 45 with Graves' ophthalmopathy.

The V and J genes are TRBV7-9 and TRBJ2-7; 7 nucleotides agree with TRBD2. Germline lookup yields CDR1 SEHNR and CDR2 FQNEAQ (reference sequence). The CDR3 totals 14 residues. V lost 5 bases, J lost 7 bases, and 11 bases stayed unmatched. The chain's CDR3 is CASSPRTRAREQYF. The CDR3 region has the DNA TGTGCCAGCAGCCCTAGGACTAGAGCACGGGAGCAGTACTTC.

In its sample, this clonotype was seen many times. The chain combines TRBV2 with TRBJ2-3; D is perhaps TRBD1 (6 bases). The CDR3 contains 14 residues. Germline CDR1 reads SNHLY; CDR2 reads FYNNEI. V lost 6 bases and J 2 bases, leaving 12 bases between the germline ends. CDR3 loop: CASSFRTATDTQYF. CDR3 DNA: TGTGCCAGCAGCTTTAGGACAGCCACAGATACGCAGTATTTT.

This clonotype was observed at least ten times. CDR3 protein: CASSRGTSGLNYEQYF. The CDR3 DNA reads as TGCGCCAGCAGCCGGGGGACTAGCGGACTAAACTACGAGCAGTACTTC. The V and J genes are TRBV5-1 and TRBJ2-7; 11 bases align to TRBD2. Germline V CDR1 and CDR2: SGHRS, YFSETQ. The CDR3 contains 16 residues. Trimming took 4 bases from V and 3 from J; bases not matched to a gene: 9.

Many counts were recorded for this clonotype. This chain connects TRBV11-2 to TRBJ2-5; 7 nucleotides agree with TRBD2. V shed 8 bases, J shed 5 bases, and the junction held 17 bases outside the gene matches. The CDR3 runs 16 residues. The germline gives CDR1 SGHAT, CDR2 FQNNGV. The CDR3 DNA reads as TGTGCCAGCCGGGGAGGGTTGGATCAATCGCGGGAGACCCAGTACTTC. It specifies CASRGGLDQSRETQYF.

The V and J genes are TRBV5-6 and TRBJ1-6, with D uncertain. This CDR3 comprises 15 residues. In germline, CDR1 is SGHDT, CDR2 YYEEEE. Trimming shortened V by 0 bases and J by 8 bases, and 12 bases separated the two germline ends. CDR3 sequence (DNA): TGTGCCAGCAGCTTGGATACGAGCGCAGATTCACCCCTCCACTTT. Residues: CASSLDTSADSPLHF.

This clonotype showed up just once. V usage is TRBV6-1 and J usage is TRBJ2-1, with 13 bases lining up with TRBD2. The CDR3 consists of 18 residues. The V gene's germline CDR1 is MNHNS and CDR2 SASEGT. J gave up 1 base and V 6 bases, and 9 bases lay outside the gene matches. The CDR3, as DNA: TGTGCCAGCAGGGCCAGGACTAGCGGGAGCCGTTCCTACAATGAGCAGTTCTTC. The encoded protein is CASRARTSGSRSYNEQFF.

This clonotype was recorded many times. The rearrangement uses TRBV7-2 and TRBJ1-2; D ambiguous. V was pared by 5 bases and J by 6 bases, with 19 bases between. In germline, CDR1 is SGHTA, CDR2 FQGNSA. The CDR3 has 15 residues. CDR3: CASSPLRRAVDGYTF. The CDR3 nucleotides are TGTGCCAGCAGCCCCCTGAGGAGGGCGGTCGATGGCTACACCTTC. Using reference TRBV7-2 and TRBJ1-2 for the parts outside the CDR3, the full variable domain is GAGVSQSPSNKVTEKGKDVELRCDPISGHTALYWYRQSLGQGLEFLIYFQGNSAPDKSGLPSDRFSAERTGGSVSTLTIQRTQQEDSAVYLCASSPLRRAVDGYTFGSGTRLTVV.

To note about this clonotype: Being one base from a much bigger clone, this may be a read error. The chain couples TRBV11-2 to TRBJ1-6, with D perhaps TRBD1 (5 bases). This CDR3 is 12 amino acids long. Germline lookup yields CDR1 SGHAT and CDR2 FQNNGV. The CDR3 DNA is TGTGCCAACAGCTTAGGGGCTTCACCCCTCCACTTT. Translating it yields CANSLGASPLHF.

V is TRBV15 and J is TRBJ2-4; D is unresolved. V was cut by 4 bases and J by 9 bases, with 13 bases left in between. The germline V gene encodes CDR1 LNHNV and CDR2 YYDKDF (reference sequence). The CDR3 is 13 amino acids. The CDR3 region has the DNA TGTGCCACCAGCATAAGGAGAGGTGGCATTCAGTACTTC. Translated, it gives CATSIRRGGIQYF. Based on the CDR3 plus reference TRBV15 and TRBJ2-4, the full variable domain is DAMVIQNPRYQVTQFGKPVTLSCSQTLNHNVMYWYQQKSSQAPKLLFHYYDKDFNNEADTPDNFQSRRPNTSFCFLDIRSPGLGDTAMYLCATSIRRGGIQYFGAGTRLSVL.

This clonotype was detected ten times or more. The chain recombines TRBV24-1 with TRBJ1-5, with D perhaps TRBD1 (6 bases). The ends were cut back, 6 bases at V and 6 bases at J, with 11 bases in the middle. The CDR3 runs 13 residues. Per the germline V gene, CDR1 is KGHDR and CDR2 is SFDVKD. The CDR3 DNA sequence: TGTGCCACCAGTCTGGGGGGCAGTCAGCCCCAGCATTTT. Translated, it gives CATSLGGSQPQHF.

This clonotype has a count of ten or more. The J gene is TRBJ2-1, the V gene TRBV11-2; no clear D. The CDR3 runs 12 residues. Trimming removed 2 bases from V and 9 bases from J, with 8 bases in between. CDR1 is SGHAT, CDR2 FQNNGV, per germline. In nucleotides, the CDR3 is TGTGCCAGCAGCTTATCGGTCGGTGAGCAGTTCTTC. Translating it yields CASSLSVGEQFF.

The chain employs TRBV19 and TRBJ2-5; D perhaps matches TRBD2 (6 bases). Deletions cut 3 bases from V and 5 bases from J, with 22 bases between. The germline gives CDR1 LNHDA, CDR2 SQIVND (reference sequence). The CDR3 loop spans 17 amino acids. The CDR3 nucleotides are TGTGCCAGTAGTATCTCCAGCGGGCTTTCCTATTGGGAGACCCAGTACTTC. It specifies CASSISSGLSYWETQYF.

This clonotype was observed a handful of times. The V gene is TRBV12-3 or TRBV12-4, the J gene TRBJ1-2; no clear D. The CDR3 length is 16 residues. Trimming shortened V by 2 bases and J by 5 bases, and 18 bases separated the two germline ends. The CDR3 is CASSLTRGLPLYGYTF. The CDR3 nucleotides are TGTGCCAGCAGTTTAACGCGGGGTTTGCCTCTTTATGGCTACACCTTC.

The rearrangement links TRBV6-1 to TRBJ1-4; TRBD1 matches 7 bases. CDR1 is MNHNS and CDR2 is SASEGT in the germline V gene. Trimming cost V 5 bases and J 0 bases; bases outside gene matches: 6. This CDR3 spans 16 amino acids. In DNA, the CDR3 is TGTGCCAGCAGTAACAGGGGATCTGCAACTAATGAAAAACTGTTTTTT. It codes for CASSNRGSATNEKLFF.

This chain uses TRBV2 with TRBJ1-5, with 7 positions matching TRBD1. The germline gives CDR1 SNHLY, CDR2 FYNNEI. The V gene end was trimmed by 4 bases and the J gene end by 6 bases; junction bases not matched to a gene: 9. This CDR3 is 15 amino acids long. CDR3 amino acids: CASSGDREEAQPQHF. CDR3 DNA: TGTGCCAGCAGTGGAGACAGGGAAGAAGCTCAGCCCCAGCATTTT.

This clonotype appeared many times. The V and J genes are TRBV6-2 or TRBV6-3 and TRBJ2-5, with a weak D call TRBD1 (7 bases). The CDR3 loop spans 13 amino acids. V gave up 7 bases and J gave up 3 bases, with 12 bases separating them. The germline gives CDR1 MNHEY, CDR2 SVGEGT. Here the CDR3 DNA reads TGTGCCAGCATTCGGGGGACAGAAGAGACCCAGTACTTC. Protein sequence: CASIRGTEETQYF.

This sequence joins TRBV7-9 and TRBJ2-5; D remains unclear. This CDR3 region has 12 residues. CDR1 and CDR2 (germline): SEHNR, FQNEAQ (reference sequence). Trimming removed 1 base at V and 4 bases at J, with 4 bases between. The DNA of the CDR3 is TGTGCCAGCAGCTTAGTTTCAGAGACCCAGTACTTC. This gives the protein CASSLVSETQYF.

This clonotype was found many times. V is TRBV28 and J is TRBJ2-3; D might be TRBD1 (7 bases). The CDR3 loop spans 14 amino acids. Trimming took off 6 bases at V and 2 bases at J, with 12 bases between the two ends. Per germline, CDR1 MDHEN and CDR2 SYDVKM. This CDR3 reads CASRGGQTTDTQYF. DNA for the CDR3: TGTGCCAGCAGGGGGGGACAGACCACAGATACGCAGTATTTT.

This chain uses TRBV10-2 with TRBJ2-3; D is unresolved. Germline V lookup: CDR1 WSHSY, CDR2 SAAADI. The CDR3 has 14 residues. The V and J ends lost 4 bases and 0 bases respectively, with 8 bases between them. CDR3 in DNA: TGCGCCAGCAGTGTCGCCGGGAGCACAGATACGCAGTATTTT. It codes for CASSVAGSTDTQYF.

V usage is TRBV24-1 and J usage is TRBJ2-4; D is uncertain. The V gene lost 2 bases and the J gene lost 7 bases, with 8 bases spanning the gap. Germline CDR1 is KGHDR and CDR2 is SFDVKD. The CDR3 totals 13 residues. CDR3 sequence reads: CATSDSGVNIQYF. CDR3 DNA: TGTGCCACCAGTGATTCTGGGGTGAACATTCAGTACTTC.

Comment on this clonotype: This clone may be a read error of a much larger clone one base away. The chain combines TRBV12-3 or TRBV12-4 with TRBJ1-1; D is undetermined. The CDR3 extends over 14 amino acids. Trimming shortened V by 6 bases and J by 4 bases, and 15 bases separated the two germline ends. CDR3 loop: CASSIRWAGTEAFF. In DNA form, the CDR3 reads TGTGCCAGCAGCATCCGATGGGCGGGCACTGAAGCTTTCTTT.

This clonotype came up many times. The chain employs TRBV29-1 and TRBJ1-1; D remains ambiguous. Between the trimmed V and J ends, which lost 4 bases and 2 bases, there was a span of 8 bases. This CDR3 has 12 amino acids. CDR1 is SQVTM and CDR2 is ANQGSEA in the germline V gene. CDR3 DNA sequence: TGCAGCGTTGTTCGCGGAAACACTGAAGCTTTCTTT. Translation: CSVVRGNTEAFF.